This T cell receptor (beta chain) was found in a study of patients and donors after allogeneic stem cell transplantation. Germline values: CDR1 DFQATT, CDR2 SNEGSKA (reference sequence). The CDR3 spans 18 residues. Trimming shortened V by 0 bases and J by 7 bases, and 27 bases separated the two germline ends. One entry per CDR3 protein results from TCRdb running MiXCR on the RT-PCR reads. The sample holds 150,000 or so distinct CDR3 sequences; approximately 25% are singletons and the top ten take roughly 27%. In its sample, this clonotype was seen many times. Sequenced input: blood, either unsorted or a sorted T cell fraction (not recorded which). This clonotype originated in a human donor who was either an allogeneic HSCT recipient or a stem cell or donor lymphocyte infusion donor (not recorded which). It is not recorded whose cells these are; they may come from a transplant donor. The chain recombines TRBV20-1 with TRBJ1-2; D gene unclear. Here the CDR3 reads CSARDEGEVWRLGSGYTF. For the CDR3, the DNA is TGCAGTGCTAGAGATGAGGGTGAAGTGTGGCGCCTGGGGAGTGGCTACACCTTC.